The clone carrying this T cell receptor (beta chain) has ten or more counts. Its antigen is not known. V was clipped by 1 base and J by 13 bases, with 17 bases between them. Germline CDR1 is MNHNS and CDR2 is SASEGT. CDR3 size: 14 residues. Time point here: before preoperative PTX-NDP chemotherapy. TCRdb redid the calling of the PCR reads with MiXCR, one entry per CDR3 protein. The profile shows over 15,000 distinct CDR3 sequences, 48% of them singletons. The data stem from a study of esophageal squamous cell carcinoma under preoperative chemotherapy. Study-level points and caveats: After chemotherapy, TCR diversity rose significantly in peripheral T cells but not in tumor-infiltrating lymphocytes. Abundant clones tended to shrink rather than expand after paclitaxel-nedaplatin.

This clonotype originated in a human donor with esophageal squamous cell carcinoma. The donor label of this sample is uncertain. This chain connects TRBV6-1 to TRBJ2-1; D is uncertain. This specimen was taken from a patient given preoperative chemotherapy. Written as DNA, the CDR3 is TGTGCCAGCAGTGAAGGTTTGAGCCTCGGAACCCAGTTCTTC. Amino acids: CASSEGLSLGTQFF.